These T cell receptor beta chains were read from a single sample in a study of blood T cell repertoires in COVID-19. Sequencing was performed with immunoSEQ multiplex PCR; in TCRdb, only in-frame clones are kept and a portion is missing. This sample has some 48,000 clones, with 85% to 90% found just once. Sequenced material: peripheral blood. These receptor sequences come from an older woman with acute or convalescent COVID-19. CDR3s include the opening cysteine and the closing phenylalanine or tryptophan. A D gene is named only where the DNA matches it firmly. Clone size appears in some rows only: once, few, many, or a class for an expanded clone.

D: TRBD1; J: TRBJ2-7; V: TRBV13; size: .; CDR3: CASSPSGTGSYEQYF; DNA: TGTGCCAGCAGCCCCTCCGGGACAGGGAGCTACGAGCAGTACTTC
D: TRBD1; J: TRBJ1-2; V: TRBV19; size: .; CDR3: CASSPTGAMDGYTF; DNA: TGTGCCAGTAGTCCAACAGGGGCGATGGATGGCTACACCTTC
D: .; J: TRBJ2-6; V: TRBV10-3; size: .; CDR3: CAISETQGQKGTGANVLTF; DNA: TGTGCCATCAGTGAAACCCAGGGACAAAAGGGGACTGGGGCCAACGTCCTGACTTTC
D: .; J: TRBJ1-1; V: TRBV19; size: .; CDR3: CASSSHRENTEAFF; DNA: TGTGCCAGTAGTTCTCACAGGGAGAACACTGAAGCTTTCTTT
D: TRBD2; J: TRBJ2-3; V: TRBV19; size: once; CDR3: CASSITPGGSTDTQYF; DNA: TGTGCCAGTAGTATCACACCGGGGGGTAGCACAGATACGCAGTATTTT
D: TRBD1; J: TRBJ1-1; V: TRBV5-1; size: once; CDR3: CASSGTGGTEAFF; DNA: TGCGCCAGCAGCGGAACAGGGGGCACTGAAGCTTTCTTT
D: .; J: TRBJ1-2; V: TRBV25-1; size: .; CDR3: CASSEGGARGYTF; DNA: TGTGCCAGCAGTGAAGGGGGGGCGCGTGGCTACACCTTC
D: TRBD1; J: TRBJ1-1; V: TRBV30; size: .; CDR3: CAWSVQGATEAFF; DNA: TGTGCCTGGAGTGTACAGGGGGCCACTGAAGCTTTCTTT
D: .; J: TRBJ2-7; V: TRBV11-3; size: once; CDR3: CASSTGHGSDEQYF; DNA: TGTGCCAGCAGCACAGGCCACGGGTCTGACGAGCAGTACTTC
D: .; J: TRBJ2-7; V: TRBV3-1/TRBV3-2; size: .; CDR3: CASSPVAGVGEQYF; DNA: TGTGCCAGCAGCCCGGTAGCAGGGGTGGGCGAGCAGTACTTC